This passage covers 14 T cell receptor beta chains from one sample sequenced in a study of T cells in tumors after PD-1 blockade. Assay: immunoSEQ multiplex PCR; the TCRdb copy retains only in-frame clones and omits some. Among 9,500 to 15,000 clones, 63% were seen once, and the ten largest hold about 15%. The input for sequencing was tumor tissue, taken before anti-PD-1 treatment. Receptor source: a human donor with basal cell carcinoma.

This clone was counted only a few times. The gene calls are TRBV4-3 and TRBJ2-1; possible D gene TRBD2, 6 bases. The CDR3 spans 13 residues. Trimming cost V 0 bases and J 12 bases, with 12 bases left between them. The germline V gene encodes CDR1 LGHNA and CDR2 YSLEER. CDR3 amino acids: CASSQDAGMRQFF. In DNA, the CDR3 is TGCGCCAGCAGCCAAGATGCGGGGATGCGGCAGTTCTTC.

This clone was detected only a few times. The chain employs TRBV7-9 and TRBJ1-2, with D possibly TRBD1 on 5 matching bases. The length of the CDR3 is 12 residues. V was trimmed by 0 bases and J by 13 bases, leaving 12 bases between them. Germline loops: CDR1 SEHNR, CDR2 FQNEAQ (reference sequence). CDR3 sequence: CASSLALGAPTF. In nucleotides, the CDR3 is TGTGCCAGCAGCTTAGCGCTCGGGGCCCCCACCTTC.

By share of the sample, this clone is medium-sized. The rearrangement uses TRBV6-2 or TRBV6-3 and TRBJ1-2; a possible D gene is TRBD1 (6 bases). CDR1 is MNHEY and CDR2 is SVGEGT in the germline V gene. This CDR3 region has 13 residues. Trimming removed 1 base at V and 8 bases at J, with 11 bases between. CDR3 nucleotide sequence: TGTGCCAGCAGTTACTGGCGGGGGCCCGGCTACACCTTC. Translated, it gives CASSYWRGPGYTF.

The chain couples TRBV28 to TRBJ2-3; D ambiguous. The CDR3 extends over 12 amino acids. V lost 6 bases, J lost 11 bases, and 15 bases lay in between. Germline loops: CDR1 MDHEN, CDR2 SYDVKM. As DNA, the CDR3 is TGTGCCAGCAGCATAAGACGGATAGAGCAGTATTTT. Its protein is CASSIRRIEQYF. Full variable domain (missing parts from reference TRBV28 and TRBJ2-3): DVKVTQSSRYLVKRTGEKVFLECVQDMDHENMFWYRQDPGLGLRLIYFSYDVKMKEKGDIPEGYSVSREKKERFSLILESASTNQTSMYLCASSIRRIEQYFGPGTRLTVL.

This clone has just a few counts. The CDR3: CASSFGYGYTF. The CDR3 nucleotides read TGTGCCAGCAGCTTCGGCTATGGCTACACCTTC. The chain couples TRBV7-9 to TRBJ1-2; D remains ambiguous. Germline V lookup: CDR1 SEHNR, CDR2 FQNEAQ (reference sequence). V was trimmed by 3 bases and J by 4 bases, leaving 3 bases between them. The CDR3 spans 11 residues.

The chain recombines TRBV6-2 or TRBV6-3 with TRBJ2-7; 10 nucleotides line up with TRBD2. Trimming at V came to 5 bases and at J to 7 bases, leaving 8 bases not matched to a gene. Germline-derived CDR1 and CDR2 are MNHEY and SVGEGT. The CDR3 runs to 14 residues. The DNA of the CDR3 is TGTGCCAGCAGTACCCTAGCGGGGGTAGGAGAGCAGTACTTC. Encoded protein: CASSTLAGVGEQYF.

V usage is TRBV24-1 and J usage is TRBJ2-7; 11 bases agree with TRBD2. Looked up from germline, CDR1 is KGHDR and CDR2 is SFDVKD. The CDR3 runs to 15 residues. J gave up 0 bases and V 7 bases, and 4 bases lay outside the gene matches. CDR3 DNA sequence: TGTGCCACCAGGCGAGGGACTAGCGGCTCCTACGAGCAGTACTTC. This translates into CATRRGTSGSYEQYF.

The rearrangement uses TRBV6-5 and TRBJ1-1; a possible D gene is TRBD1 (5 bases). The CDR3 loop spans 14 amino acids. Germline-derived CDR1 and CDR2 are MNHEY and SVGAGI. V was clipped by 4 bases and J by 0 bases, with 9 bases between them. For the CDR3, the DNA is TGTGCCAGCAGTTTGGCGACAGTGAACACTGAAGCTTTCTTT. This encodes CASSLATVNTEAFF.

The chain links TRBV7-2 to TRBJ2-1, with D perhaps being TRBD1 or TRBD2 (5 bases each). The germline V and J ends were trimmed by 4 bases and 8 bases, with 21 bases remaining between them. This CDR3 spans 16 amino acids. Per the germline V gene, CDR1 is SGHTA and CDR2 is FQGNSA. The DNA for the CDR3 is TGTGCCAGCAGCTACGGGACCAATCTTTTTTCCGATGAGCAGTTCTTC. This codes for CASSYGTNLFSDEQFF. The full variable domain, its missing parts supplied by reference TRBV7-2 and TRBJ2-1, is GAGVSQSPSNKVTEKGKDVELRCDPISGHTALYWYRQSLGQGLEFLIYFQGNSAPDKSGLPSDRFSAERTGGSVSTLTIQRTQQEDSAVYLCASSYGTNLFSDEQFFGPGTRLTVL.

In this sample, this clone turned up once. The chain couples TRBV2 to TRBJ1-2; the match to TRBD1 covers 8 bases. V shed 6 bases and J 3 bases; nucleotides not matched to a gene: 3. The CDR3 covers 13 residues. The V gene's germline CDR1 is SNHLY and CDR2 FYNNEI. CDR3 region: CASSMTGDYGYTF. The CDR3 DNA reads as TGTGCCAGCAGCATGACAGGGGACTATGGCTACACCTTC.

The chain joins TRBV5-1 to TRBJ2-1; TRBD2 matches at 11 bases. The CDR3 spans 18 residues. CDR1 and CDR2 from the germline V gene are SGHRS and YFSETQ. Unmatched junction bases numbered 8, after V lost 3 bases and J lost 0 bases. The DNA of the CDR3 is TGCGCCAGCAGCTCCCCTAGCGGGAGGTTGAGCTCCTACAATGAGCAGTTCTTC. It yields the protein CASSSPSGRLSSYNEQFF. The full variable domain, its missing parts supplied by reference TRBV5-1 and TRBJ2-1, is KAGVTQTPRYLIKTRGQQVTLSCSPISGHRSVSWYQQTPGQGLQFLFEYFSETQRNKGNFPGRFSGRQFSNSRSEMNVSTLELGDSALYLCASSSPSGRLSSYNEQFFGPGTRLTVL.

The CDR3 nucleotides are TGTGCCAGCAGCTTAGTACGAGAAGATACGCAGTATTTT. Protein product: CASSLVREDTQYF. The chain recombines TRBV7-2 with TRBJ2-3; D gene uncertain. This CDR3 contains 13 residues. CDR1 and CDR2 (germline): SGHTA, FQGNSA. The germline V and J ends were trimmed by 1 base and 5 bases, with 7 bases remaining between them.

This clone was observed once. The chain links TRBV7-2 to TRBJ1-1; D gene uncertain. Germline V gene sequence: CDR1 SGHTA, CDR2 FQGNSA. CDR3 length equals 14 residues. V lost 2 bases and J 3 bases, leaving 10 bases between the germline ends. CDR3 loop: CASSLFGKDTEAFF. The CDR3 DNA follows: TGTGCCAGCAGCTTATTCGGGAAAGACACTGAAGCTTTCTTT.

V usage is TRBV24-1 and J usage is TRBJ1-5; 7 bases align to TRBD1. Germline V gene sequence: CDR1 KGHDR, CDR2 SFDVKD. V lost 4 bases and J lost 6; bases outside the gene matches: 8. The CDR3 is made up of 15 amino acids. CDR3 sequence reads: CATSDSDRAGQPQHF. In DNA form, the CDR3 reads TGTGCCACCAGTGACTCAGACAGGGCCGGTCAGCCCCAGCATTTT.